The clone carrying this T cell receptor beta chain was recorded a few times. What it binds is unknown. This record belongs to a study of beta chain features in type 1 diabetes. The CDR3 extends over 13 amino acids. The trim removed 5 bases at V and 10 bases at J, leaving 6 bases unmatched. Germline V lookup: CDR1 MDHEN, CDR2 SYDVKM. Notes on the study in general: Across all four CD4+ subsets, people with type 1 diabetes showed modestly shorter TCRB CDR3s. Whether TCRB rearrangement is influenced by HLA type went unresolved here. Shorter templates might be favored by PCR, equally in patients and controls.

Researchers reported sorting CD4+ naive, central memory, regulatory and stem cell-like memory cells via CD45RO/CCR7/CD25/CD127/CD95/CD27. Since all of the isolated RNA was reverse transcribed, expressed TCRB transcripts were what got sequenced. Profiled with immunoSEQ multiplex PCR; TCRdb holds only in-frame clones, not every one. The sample includes some 350,000 clones, about 13% of them seen just once. Sequences were obtained from naive CD4+ T cells from blood. The sequence was obtained from a woman aged 18-29 years with type 1 diabetes. The chain uses TRBV28 and TRBJ1-2; 11 nucleotides align to TRBD1. Here the CDR3 reads CASSRGQGAYYTF. The CDR3 bases are TGTGCCAGCAGTCGTGGACAGGGGGCATACTACACCTTC.